The 6 T cell receptor beta chains below were found in one sample sequenced in a study of T cells in Graves' hyperthyroidism and ophthalmopathy (dated by TCRdb to between 2018 and 2021). The library came from multiplex PCR. TCRdb records Illumina HiSeq 2000 as the sequencer. The TCR beta CDR3 regions were amplified from the RNA transcripts. The TCR CDR3 was subjected to a first round of RT-PCR using the HTBI primer set and the Qiagen OneStep RT-PCR kit. TCRdb cleaned the public reads at Q25 with fastp, built clones with MiXCR and kept in-frame beta chains. Identical CDR3 proteins give one entry, which carries the most common genes and DNA. This sample holds some 600,000 distinct CDR3 sequences; approximately 14% were observed only once. The top ten constitute 4.5% to 6% of the sample. Sequences were obtained from blood. The receptors derive from a woman aged 25 to 39 with Graves' hyperthyroidism that later progressed to Graves' ophthalmopathy.

The rearrangement links TRBV4-1 to TRBJ1-2, with 7 bases that match TRBD1. The CDR3 is 17 amino acids. The V gene end was trimmed by 8 bases and the J gene end by 5 bases; junction bases not matched to a gene: 20. CDR1 is MGHRA, CDR2 YSYEKL, per germline. CDR3 DNA: TGCGCCAGCCGCGGACACGACAGGGAAGAGGCTAGGTATGGCTACACCTTC. Translated: CASRGHDREEARYGYTF.

This clonotype was seen at least ten times. The CDR3 region is CASSLVGGEANEKLFF. In nucleotides, the CDR3 is TGTGCCAGCAGCTTAGTAGGGGGCGAAGCTAATGAAAAACTGTTTTTT. The chain combines TRBV7-2 with TRBJ1-4, with TRBD1 matching 7 bases. Losses at the gene ends were 1 base for V and 3 bases for J; bases not matched to a gene: 5. In germline, CDR1 is SGHTA, CDR2 FQGNSA. The CDR3 sequence is 16 residues long. Looking up the rest from reference TRBV7-2 and TRBJ1-4 gives the full variable domain: GAGVSQSPSNKVTEKGKDVELRCDPISGHTALYWYRQSLGQGLEFLIYFQGNSAPDKSGLPSDRFSAERTGGSVSTLTIQRTQQEDSAVYLCASSLVGGEANEKLFFGSGTQLSVL.

This clonotype was seen ten or more times. The rearrangement joins TRBV2 to TRBJ1-5; D unresolved. Germline V gives CDR1 SNHLY, CDR2 FYNNEI. The length of the CDR3 is 14 residues. Between the trimmed V and J ends, which lost 6 bases and 1 base, there was a span of 10 bases. This chain's CDR3 is CASRAPASNQPQHF. The CDR3, as DNA: TGTGCCAGCAGAGCACCAGCGAGCAATCAGCCCCAGCATTTT.

This clonotype was detected ten times or more. The genes are TRBV3-1 and TRBJ2-1, with 9 bases that match TRBD2. Germline CDR1 and CDR2: LGHDT and YNNKEL (reference sequence). The CDR3 spans 18 residues. Losses at the gene ends were 4 bases for V and 5 bases for J; bases not matched to a gene: 15. In DNA form, the CDR3 reads TGTGCCAGCAGCCCGTTGGTTGGCGGGAGGGCCGACCACAATGAGCAGTTCTTC. Protein: CASSPLVGGRADHNEQFF.

This clonotype was observed many times. J is TRBJ2-5 and V is TRBV14; D is perhaps TRBD2 (6 bases). The CDR3 is 15 residues long. Trimming removed 1 base from V and 0 bases from J, with 9 bases in between. Germline V gene lookup returns CDR1 SGHDN and CDR2 FVKESK. CDR3 in DNA: TGTGCCAGCAGCCAAGTACGGGGGTACCAAGAGACCCAGTACTTC. Translated: CASSQVRGYQETQYF. Full variable domain (rest looked up from reference TRBV14 and TRBJ2-5): EAGVTQFPSHSVIEKGQTVTLRCDPISGHDNLYWYRRVMGKEIKFLLHFVKESKQDESGMPNNRFLAERTGGTYSTLKVQPAELEDSGVYFCASSQVRGYQETQYFGPGTRLLVL.

This clonotype was found a few times. Relative to the germline gene, one junction end is altered; a read error may explain this. This sequence joins TRBV5-6 and TRBJ2-3, with TRBD1 as a possible D gene (5 bases). Germline V CDR1 and CDR2: SGHDT, YYEEEE. The CDR3 totals 15 residues. Written as DNA, the CDR3 is TGTGCCAGCAGCTCGCCGTGGCCTGACACAGGTACGCAGTATTTT. Its protein product is CASSSPWPDTGTQYF. The whole variable domain, remainder taken from reference TRBV5-6 and TRBJ2-3, is DAGVTQSPTHLIKTRGQQVTLRCSPKSGHDTVSWYQQALGQGPQFIFQYYEEEERQRGNFPDRFSGHQFPNYSSELNVNALLLGDSALYLCASSSPWPDTGTQYFGPGTRLTVL.